A single sample is the source of the 31 T cell receptor beta chains below, sequenced in a study of beta chain features in type 1 diabetes. General study results and limits: People with Type 1 diabetes carried modestly yet significantly shorter TCRB CDR3s in all four CD4+ subsets.

These TCRs' antigens remain unknown. Investigators reverse transcribed all isolated RNA, so they sequenced expressed TCRB transcripts. This table comes from immunoSEQ multiplex PCR, and its TCRdb copy is limited to in-frame clones, with some not included. The sample contains 600,000 to 700,000 clones, roughly an eighth of which appear only once. What was sequenced was naive CD4+ T cells from blood. The receptors originated from a man between 18 and 35 years old with type 1 diabetes.

This clone was observed a handful of times. The V gene is TRBV29-1, the J gene TRBJ2-2, with TRBD1 matching over 7 bases. There are 15 residues in the CDR3. The V gene end was trimmed by 0 bases and the J gene end by 2 bases; junction bases not matched to a gene: 3. Germline CDR1 reads SQVTM; CDR2 reads ANQGSEA. CDR3 sequence: CSVEDHRGNTGELFF. The DNA for the CDR3 is TGCAGCGTTGAAGATCACAGGGGAAACACCGGGGAGCTGTTTTTT.

Only a few counts were recorded for this clone. The sample has other DNA sequences that encode this CDR3 too. The chain joins TRBV18 to TRBJ2-7; unclear D gene. The CDR3 consists of 12 residues. V was shortened by 3 bases and J by 2 bases, with 5 bases between the two germline ends. Germline lookup yields CDR1 KGHSH and CDR2 LQKENI. DNA of the CDR3: TGTGCCAGCTCACCTCGAGCCTACGAGCAGTACTTC. It specifies CASSPRAYEQYF.

The chain employs TRBV5-1 and TRBJ2-1; 9 positions match TRBD2. This CDR3 is 15 amino acids long. The V and J ends lost 6 bases and 4 bases, in that order; junction bases with no gene match: 8. Per germline, CDR1 SGHRS and CDR2 YFSETQ. The CDR3 reads CASTLAGDSYNEQFF. The CDR3, as DNA: TGCGCCAGCACCTTAGCGGGGGATTCATACAATGAGCAGTTCTTC.

The chain is built from TRBV19 and TRBJ1-6; D remains unclear. CDR1 is LNHDA, CDR2 SQIVND, per germline (reference sequence). This CDR3 region has 15 residues. The V gene lost 4 bases and the J gene lost 8 bases, with 15 bases spanning the gap. The CDR3 sequence is CASSTEQGGYSPLHF. CDR3 in DNA: TGTGCCAGTAGTACAGAACAAGGAGGCTATTCACCCCTCCACTTT.

J is TRBJ1-1 and V is TRBV25-1, with TRBD1 as a possible D gene (5 bases). V was clipped by 7 bases and J by 6 bases, with 15 bases between them. The CDR3 extends over 13 amino acids. Germline V CDR1 and CDR2: MGHDK, SYGVNS. CDR3 nucleotides: TGTGCCAGCACCCGCAAGGGAGGGGCTGAAGCTTTCTTT. This sequence encodes CASTRKGGAEAFF.

The genes are TRBV7-9 and TRBJ1-1; no definite D call. There are 14 residues in the CDR3. Germline V gives CDR1 SEHNR, CDR2 FQNEAQ (reference sequence). V lost 4 bases and J lost 3, with 12 bases in between. The CDR3 sequence is CASSSPPVDTEAFF. The CDR3 bases are TGTGCCAGCAGCTCACCTCCGGTGGACACTGAAGCTTTCTTT.

The chain links TRBV29-1 to TRBJ1-2; D ambiguous. V lost 3 bases and J 7 bases, leaving 24 bases between the germline ends. The germline V gene encodes CDR1 SQVTM and CDR2 ANQGSEA. CDR3 size: 16 residues. CDR3 coding DNA: TGCAGCGTTGAGGGCCCCGGACGAGATATGTCTTTTGGCTACACCTTC. This codes for CSVEGPGRDMSFGYTF. The full variable domain, rest sourced from reference TRBV29-1 and TRBJ1-2, is SAVISQKPSRDICQRGTSLTIQCQVDSQVTMMFWYRQQPGQSLTLIATANQGSEATYESGFVIDKFPISRPNLTFSTLTVSNMSPEDSSIYLCSVEGPGRDMSFGYTFGSGTRLTVV.

The chain uses TRBV7-9 and TRBJ2-5; D may be TRBD2 (6 bases). The V gene lost 4 bases and the J gene lost 1 base, with 13 bases spanning the gap. The germline V gene encodes CDR1 SEHNR and CDR2 FQNEAQ (reference sequence). The CDR3 covers 15 residues. The CDR3 reads CASSSLGSSQETQYF. The CDR3 DNA reads as TGTGCCAGCAGCTCCCTCGGGAGCTCCCAAGAGACCCAGTACTTC.

This clone was picked up a small number of times. The chain carries TRBV18 and TRBJ1-5; D is perhaps TRBD1 (5 bases). The CDR3 runs to 15 residues. CDR1 is KGHSH, CDR2 LQKENI, per germline. Trimming cost V 5 bases and J 4 bases, with 15 bases left between them. The CDR3 sequence is CASSMIGAGNQPQHF. Written as DNA, the CDR3 is TGTGCCAGCTCAATGATAGGGGCAGGAAATCAGCCCCAGCATTTT.

The J gene is TRBJ1-4, the V gene TRBV19; tentative D call: TRBD1 (6 bases). The germline V gene encodes CDR1 LNHDA and CDR2 SQIVND (reference sequence). The CDR3 contains 12 residues. V lost 8 bases to trimming and J lost 5 bases, with 9 bases between them. Here the CDR3 reads CASQDRNEKLFF. The CDR3 DNA reads TGTGCCAGTCAAGACAGGAATGAAAAACTGTTTTTT.

Only a few counts were recorded for this clone. The V gene is TRBV9, the J gene TRBJ2-3; 8 nucleotides match TRBD2. CDR3 length equals 16 residues. With V trimmed by 4 bases and J by 2 bases, 9 bases remained unmatched. In germline, CDR1 is SGDLS, CDR2 YYNGEE. CDR3 sequence reads: CASSLLSGTNTDTQYF. In DNA form, the CDR3 reads TGTGCCAGCAGCCTGCTTAGCGGGACCAACACAGATACGCAGTATTTT.

There are a few counts of this clone. This sample includes further DNA sequences coding for the same CDR3. The V and J genes are TRBV29-1 and TRBJ2-3; TRBD1 aligns across 10 bases. The germline V gene has CDR1 SQVTM and CDR2 ANQGSEA. V dropped 7 bases and J dropped 3; count of bases not matched to a gene: 1. This CDR3 is 12 amino acids long. In DNA form, the CDR3 reads TGCAGCGGGGGACAGGGGACAGATACGCAGTATTTT. Protein: CSGGQGTDTQYF.

The chain couples TRBV29-1 to TRBJ2-7; a weak D match, TRBD1 (5 bases). This CDR3 is built from 13 residues. The V end lost 4 bases, the J end lost 0 bases, and 10 bases lay between the germline ends. Germline V gene lookup returns CDR1 SQVTM and CDR2 ANQGSEA. The chain's CDR3 is CSVGATDSYEQYF. The CDR3 bases are TGCAGCGTTGGGGCGACAGACTCCTACGAGCAGTACTTC.

The V call is TRBV18, the J call TRBJ1-2, with a weak D call TRBD1 (5 bases). Between the trimmed V and J ends, which lost 1 base and 7 bases, there was a span of 16 bases. The length of the CDR3 is 15 residues. CDR1 and CDR2 from the germline V gene are KGHSH and LQKENI. The CDR3 DNA reads TGTGCCAGCTCACCACTACTCGGGGCCGACCGTGGCTACACCTTC. Encoded protein: CASSPLLGADRGYTF.

There are a few counts of this clone. V gene TRBV5-1 combines with J gene TRBJ2-5; 7 bases map to TRBD1. The germline V gene encodes CDR1 SGHRS and CDR2 YFSETQ. This CDR3 is 14 amino acids long. J gave up 2 bases and V 4 bases, and 5 bases lay outside the gene matches. The CDR3 protein is CASSIGTEQETQYF. Here the CDR3 DNA reads TGCGCCAGCAGCATCGGGACAGAACAAGAGACCCAGTACTTC.

The rearrangement joins TRBV7-8 to TRBJ1-5; a possible D gene is TRBD1 (5 bases). CDR1 is SGHVS, CDR2 FQNEAQ, per germline. The CDR3 sequence is 15 residues long. The V and J ends lost 5 bases and 2 bases respectively, with 13 bases between them. In DNA form, the CDR3 reads TGTGCCAGCAGCGGTCCCGGAGGGGGCAATCAGCCCCAGCATTTT. Amino acid sequence: CASSGPGGGNQPQHF.

J is TRBJ1-4 and V is TRBV4-1; TRBD1 is a possible D gene (6 bases). Trimming removed 4 bases at V and 3 bases at J, with 18 bases between. The CDR3 has 17 residues. Germline values: CDR1 MGHRA, CDR2 YSYEKL. The CDR3 region is CASSPEAGAAANEKLFF. The CDR3, as DNA: TGCGCCAGCAGCCCCGAGGCAGGGGCGGCGGCTAATGAAAAACTGTTTTTT.

This clone was counted a few times. The V gene is TRBV28, the J gene TRBJ2-3; D may be TRBD1 (6 bases). This CDR3 comprises 15 residues. Germline V gives CDR1 MDHEN, CDR2 SYDVKM. V lost 2 bases to trimming and J lost 1 base, with 10 bases between them. In DNA, the CDR3 is TGTGCCAGCAGTTTAGGGGGCGCAGGCACAGATACGCAGTATTTT. Translation gives CASSLGGAGTDTQYF.

This clone has a handful of counts. The chain couples TRBV7-9 to TRBJ2-5; 8 bases agree with TRBD2. V shed 5 bases, J shed 6 bases, and the junction held 11 bases outside the gene matches. This CDR3 spans 15 amino acids. Germline V gives CDR1 SEHNR, CDR2 FQNEAQ (reference sequence). The DNA for the CDR3 is TGTGCCAGCAGCCTCCTACGGGGGGGAGTGCAGACCCAGTACTTC. Translation gives CASSLLRGGVQTQYF.

The rearrangement joins TRBV4-1 to TRBJ2-4; D may match TRBD1 or TRBD2 (5 bases each). V was shortened by 4 bases and J by 1 base, with 5 bases between the two germline ends. The CDR3 extends over 13 amino acids. Germline V lookup: CDR1 MGHRA, CDR2 YSYEKL. The CDR3, as DNA: TGCGCCAGCAGCCGGGGGGCCAAAAACATTCAGTACTTC. Its translation: CASSRGAKNIQYF.

The chain employs TRBV7-2 and TRBJ1-5, with D perhaps matching TRBD1 (5 bases). This CDR3 is built from 19 residues. Germline CDR1 reads SGHTA; CDR2 reads FQGNSA. V lost 4 bases to trimming and J lost 2 bases, with 24 bases between them. The CDR3: CASSSAPRGKRVGNQPQHF. The CDR3 DNA follows: TGTGCCAGCAGCTCAGCCCCTCGGGGGAAGCGCGTCGGCAATCAGCCCCAGCATTTT. Together with reference TRBV7-2 and TRBJ1-5, the CDR3 gives the full variable domain: GAGVSQSPSNKVTEKGKDVELRCDPISGHTALYWYRQSLGQGLEFLIYFQGNSAPDKSGLPSDRFSAERTGGSVSTLTIQRTQQEDSAVYLCASSSAPRGKRVGNQPQHFGDGTRLSIL.

This clone has a handful of counts. This chain joins TRBV6-5 and TRBJ1-1, with a possible D match to TRBD1 (6 bases). V was cut by 6 bases and J by 1 base, with 15 bases left in between. CDR1 is MNHEY, CDR2 SVGAGI, per germline. The CDR3 length is 15 residues. CDR3 sequence: CASSQKPTGNTEAFF. In nucleotides, the CDR3 is TGTGCCAGCAGCCAGAAACCGACAGGGAACACTGAAGCTTTCTTT.

The sample holds many counts of this clone. The rearrangement uses TRBV30 and TRBJ2-7; unclear D gene. V gave up 2 bases and J gave up 4 bases, with 6 bases separating them. The CDR3 spans 11 residues. Germline CDR1 and CDR2: GTSNPN and SVGIG (reference sequence). CDR3 region: CAWSMQYEQYF. Here the CDR3 DNA reads TGTGCCTGGAGTATGCAATACGAGCAGTACTTC.

The V call is TRBV28, the J call TRBJ1-6; D may be TRBD1 (6 bases). V lost 5 bases and J lost 17, with 13 bases in between. This CDR3 comprises 11 residues. The V gene's germline CDR1 is MDHEN and CDR2 SYDVKM. Here the CDR3 reads CASSAQGTVHF. In DNA form, the CDR3 reads TGTGCCAGCAGTGCTCAGGGGACGGTCCACTTT.

This clone has only a few counts. This chain connects TRBV29-1 to TRBJ1-2; D unclear. In germline, CDR1 is SQVTM, CDR2 ANQGSEA. There are 14 residues in the CDR3. The V end was cut by 4 bases, the J end by 4 bases, with 16 bases between. This chain's CDR3 is CSVGKTNWGYGYTF. The CDR3 DNA reads as TGCAGCGTTGGTAAAACCAACTGGGGCTATGGCTACACCTTC.

This clone was observed a few times. The chain uses TRBV12-5 and TRBJ1-1; TRBD1 matches 8 bases. This CDR3 is built from 14 residues. From germline, CDR1 is LGHNT and CDR2 FRNRAP. Trimming cost V 5 bases and J 5 bases; bases outside gene matches: 7. The CDR3 reads CASGTRQGLTEAFF. In DNA form, the CDR3 reads TGTGCTAGTGGTACCCGACAGGGGTTGACTGAAGCTTTCTTT.

This clone showed up just a few times. In DNA form, the CDR3 reads TGTGCCAGCAGCTTGGGGCAGTTCAACAATCAGCCCCAGCATTTT. Its translation is CASSLGQFNNQPQHF. The chain uses TRBV5-6 and TRBJ1-5; D is undetermined. This CDR3 spans 15 amino acids. V lost 0 bases and J 3 bases, leaving 10 bases between the germline ends. Germline values: CDR1 SGHDT, CDR2 YYEEEE. Full variable domain (outside the CDR3, taken from reference TRBV5-6 and TRBJ1-5): DAGVTQSPTHLIKTRGQQVTLRCSPKSGHDTVSWYQQALGQGPQFIFQYYEEEERQRGNFPDRFSGHQFPNYSSELNVNALLLGDSALYLCASSLGQFNNQPQHFGDGTRLSIL.

V usage is TRBV10-3 and J usage is TRBJ2-7; possibly TRBD1 for D (6 bases). V was shortened by 3 bases and J by 0 bases, with 12 bases between the two germline ends. This CDR3 spans 15 amino acids. Germline V gives CDR1 ENHRY, CDR2 SYGVKD. Here the CDR3 reads CAISEPDRRSYEQYF. CDR3 bases: TGTGCCATCAGTGAACCCGACAGGCGCTCCTACGAGCAGTACTTC.

The genes are TRBV29-1 and TRBJ2-1; D tentatively fits TRBD1 or TRBD2 (5 bases each). CDR1 and CDR2 (germline): SQVTM, ANQGSEA. V was clipped by 3 bases and J by 6 bases, with 12 bases between them. The CDR3 is 13 amino acids. In DNA form, the CDR3 reads TGCAGCGTTGAGCGGCACGGGACCAATGAGCAGTTCTTC. Protein: CSVERHGTNEQFF.

As regards this clone: The same CDR3 arises from other DNA sequences in this sample as well. V gene TRBV6-5 combines with J gene TRBJ1-1, with a weak D call TRBD1 (6 bases). Trimming removed 5 bases at V and 2 bases at J, with 9 bases between. The germline CDR1 and CDR2 sequences are MNHEY and SVGAGI. This CDR3 spans 13 amino acids. The CDR3 region has the DNA TGTGCCAGCAGTCGACAGGTCAACACTGAAGCTTTCTTT. Protein product: CASSRQVNTEAFF.

This chain joins TRBV5-6 and TRBJ1-6, with D unclear. V gave up 5 bases and J gave up 3 bases, with 18 bases separating them. Germline CDR1 is SGHDT and CDR2 is YYEEEE. The CDR3 is 17 residues long. The CDR3 DNA sequence: TGTGCCAGCAGTCTCGGACCAAACCCCCTCTATAATTCACCCCTCCACTTT. Amino acid sequence: CASSLGPNPLYNSPLHF.